This T cell receptor (beta chain) comes out of a study of low-dose radiotherapy and immunotherapy resistance in tumors. Overall study context: Patients were treated with intravenous nivolumab at 240 mg every two weeks and were also dosed with ipilimumab at 1 mg/kg every six weeks.

This clonotype showed up just once. The germline gives CDR1 DFQATT, CDR2 SNEGSKA (reference sequence). CDR3 length: 15 amino acids. J was trimmed by 9 bases and V by 0 bases; bases with no gene match: 13. TRAV- and TRBV-specific primers were used for first-strand cDNA, which covered alpha and beta chains. TCR amplification ran 20 PCR cycles using constant-region and V-primer adapter primers. In vitro transcription served to amplify the mRNA that had been isolated. TCRdb called the reads again in MiXCR, with one record for every CDR3 protein. This table holds 80,000 to 95,000 distinct CDR3 sequences, roughly a tenth found once. Specified time point: before trial treatment. In the RACIN dose-escalation trial, donors got nivolumab plus ipilimumab with aspirin, cyclophosphamide and radiotherapy.

This TCR came from a male donor with prostate cancer. The V and J genes are TRBV20-1 and TRBJ2-5; 7 bases agree with TRBD1. The source was PBMCs, collected before treatment. The CDR3 DNA follows: TGCAGTGCTAGAGATCCCCCGACCAACCAGGGGGCCCAGTACTTC. Translating it yields CSARDPPTNQGAQYF.